A selection of T cell receptor beta chains follows, all from one sample in a study of CD8 T cells in Susac syndrome. One entry per CDR3 protein, called by TCRdb with MiXCR from the immunoSEQ multiplex PCR reads. The sample has some 140,000 distinct CDR3 sequences, approximately 95% seen once. The sequencing sample was made of CD8+ T cells from PBMCs. The receptors here all came from a human donor with Susac syndrome. The CDR3 runs from the conserved cysteine through the conserved F or W. The D gene is left open where the match is weak. Expanded clones get a size class; other rows say once, few or many, or leave the size out.

D | size | J | V | DNA | CDR3
TRBD2 | - | TRBJ2-7 | TRBV5-1 | TGCGCCAGCACCCCGTCAAGCGGGACTTACGAGCAGTACTTC | CASTPSSGTYEQYF
- | - | TRBJ2-2 | TRBV7-8 | TGTGCCAGCAGCTCCTCCCCGTTAGTTCCGAACACCGGGGAGCTGTTTTTT | CASSSSPLVPNTGELFF
- | - | TRBJ2-1 | TRBV5-1 | TGCGCCAGCAGACACTCCGACAATGAGCAGTTCTTC | CASRHSDNEQFF
- | - | TRBJ2-1 | TRBV2 | TGTGCCAGCGAATTGGGGACGGGTGAGCAGTTCTTC | CASELGTGEQFF
TRBD1 | once | TRBJ1-4 | TRBV13 | TGTGCCAGCAGCTTCCAGGGGGATGAAAAACTGTTTTTT | CASSFQGDEKLFF
- | - | TRBJ2-4 | TRBV7-9 | TGTGCCAGCAGCCCGGCCGCAGCCAAAAACATTCAGTACTTC | CASSPAAAKNIQYF
- | - | TRBJ2-1 | TRBV6-2/TRBV6-3 | TGTGCCAGCAGTTACTCGATAGGGGATCCCTACAATGAGCAGTTCTTC | CASSYSIGDPYNEQFF
- | - | TRBJ2-1 | TRBV6-5 | TGTGCCAGCAGATTAGGACAGTCTCAAGGGAATGAGCAGTTCTTC | CASRLGQSQGNEQFF
- | - | TRBJ2-5 | TRBV9 | TGTGCCAGCAGCGTAGAGGGTCCAGGCCATTCGGCCCAGTACTTC | CASSVEGPGHSAQYF
- | - | TRBJ2-7 | TRBV7-2 | TGTGCCAGCAGCTGGGGAGTCGGCTCCTACGAGCAGTACTTC | CASSWGVGSYEQYF
- | once | TRBJ1-1 | TRBV5-1 | TGCGCCAGCAGCTTGGTTCAGCAAAACACTGAAGCTTTCTTT | CASSLVQQNTEAFF
- | once | TRBJ2-7 | TRBV10-3 | TGTGCCATCAGTGAAGGGGGAATCTACGAGCAGTACTTC | CAISEGGIYEQYF
- | - | TRBJ2-5 | TRBV9 | TGTGCCAGCAGCGTAGCTGCGGCGAGCGGGGAGACCCAGTACTTC | CASSVAAASGETQYF
TRBD2 | once | TRBJ2-7 | TRBV18 | TGTGCCAGCTCACCACCGGGACTAGCGGGAGTAGGCACCTACGAGCAGTACTTC | CASSPPGLAGVGTYEQYF